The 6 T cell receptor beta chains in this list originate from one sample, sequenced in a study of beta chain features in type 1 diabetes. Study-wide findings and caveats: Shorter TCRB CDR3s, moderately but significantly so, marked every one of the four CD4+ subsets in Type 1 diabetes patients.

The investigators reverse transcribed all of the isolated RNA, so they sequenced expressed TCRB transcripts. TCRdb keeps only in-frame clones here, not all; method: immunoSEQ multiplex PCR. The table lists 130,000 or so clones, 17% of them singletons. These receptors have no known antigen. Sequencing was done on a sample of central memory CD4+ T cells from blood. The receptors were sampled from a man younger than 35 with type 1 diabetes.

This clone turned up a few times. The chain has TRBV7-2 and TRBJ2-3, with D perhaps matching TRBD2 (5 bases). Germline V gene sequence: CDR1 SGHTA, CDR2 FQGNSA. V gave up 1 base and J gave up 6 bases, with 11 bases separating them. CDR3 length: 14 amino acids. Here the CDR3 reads CASSLVGLADTQYF. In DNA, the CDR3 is TGTGCCAGCAGCTTAGTAGGGCTAGCCGATACGCAGTATTTT. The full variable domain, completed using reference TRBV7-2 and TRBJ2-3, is GAGVSQSPSNKVTEKGKDVELRCDPISGHTALYWYRQSLGQGLEFLIYFQGNSAPDKSGLPSDRFSAERTGGSVSTLTIQRTQQEDSAVYLCASSLVGLADTQYFGPGTRLTVL.

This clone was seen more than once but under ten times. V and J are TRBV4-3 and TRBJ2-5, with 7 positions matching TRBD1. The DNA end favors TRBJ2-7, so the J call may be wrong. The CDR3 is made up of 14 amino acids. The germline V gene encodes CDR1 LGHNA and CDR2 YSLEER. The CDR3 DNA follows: TGCGCCAGCAGCCAAGAGACAGGGTCTAACGAGCAGTACTTC. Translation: CASSQETGSNEQYF.

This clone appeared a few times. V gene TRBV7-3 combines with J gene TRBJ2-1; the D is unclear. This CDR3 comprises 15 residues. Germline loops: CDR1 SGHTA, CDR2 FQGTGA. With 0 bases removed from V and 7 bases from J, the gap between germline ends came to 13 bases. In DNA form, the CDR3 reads TGTGCCAGCAGCTTAACGAGTGGACCATCGAATGAGCAGTTCTTC. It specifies CASSLTSGPSNEQFF.

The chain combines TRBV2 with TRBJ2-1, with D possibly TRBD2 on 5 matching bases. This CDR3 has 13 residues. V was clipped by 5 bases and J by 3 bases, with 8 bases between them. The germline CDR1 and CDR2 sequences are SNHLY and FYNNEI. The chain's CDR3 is CASSPGLYNEQFF. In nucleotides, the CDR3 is TGTGCCAGCAGTCCAGGACTCTACAATGAGCAGTTCTTC.

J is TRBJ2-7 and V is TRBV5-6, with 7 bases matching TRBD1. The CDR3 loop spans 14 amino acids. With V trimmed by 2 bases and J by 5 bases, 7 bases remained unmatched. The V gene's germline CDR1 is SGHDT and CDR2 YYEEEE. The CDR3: CASSLGHRGNEQYF. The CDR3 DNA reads TGTGCCAGCAGCTTAGGTCACAGGGGTAACGAGCAGTACTTC. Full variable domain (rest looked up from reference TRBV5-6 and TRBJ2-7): DAGVTQSPTHLIKTRGQQVTLRCSPKSGHDTVSWYQQALGQGPQFIFQYYEEEERQRGNFPDRFSGHQFPNYSSELNVNALLLGDSALYLCASSLGHRGNEQYFGPGTRLTVT.

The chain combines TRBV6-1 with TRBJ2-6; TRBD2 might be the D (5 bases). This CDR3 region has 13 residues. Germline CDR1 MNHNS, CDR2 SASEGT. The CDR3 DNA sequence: TGTGCAGAGGGTTCTCCTGGGGCCAACGTCCTGACTTTC. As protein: CAEGSPGANVLTF.